What follows are 19 T cell receptor beta chains derived from one specimen sequenced in a study of blood T cell repertoires in COVID-19. TCRdb's table, derived via immunoSEQ multiplex PCR, lists solely in-frame clones and lacks some. The sample has 210,000 or so clones; roughly nine tenths are singletons. Sequencing was carried out using peripheral blood. All receptors derive from a man aged 25 to 40 with acute or convalescent COVID-19.

Remarks on this clone: A junction boundary mismatches the germline segment, possibly from a read error. This chain uses TRBV18 with TRBJ2-7; D is possibly TRBD1 (6 bases). The CDR3 has 14 amino acids. In germline, CDR1 is KGHSH, CDR2 LQKENI. The CDR3 region has the DNA TGTGCCAGCTCACCACCGGACAGCTCCTTCGAGCAGTACTTC. As protein: CASSPPDSSFEQYF.

The chain employs TRBV11-2 and TRBJ2-7; D may be TRBD1 (5 bases). Trimming stripped 5 bases from V and 4 bases from J, with 12 bases between. This CDR3 contains 13 residues. Germline V gene sequence: CDR1 SGHAT, CDR2 FQNNGV. The CDR3 here is CASSIPQGYEQYF. In nucleotides, the CDR3 is TGTGCCAGCAGCATCCCTCAGGGTTACGAGCAGTACTTC.

This clone appeared once. This chain uses TRBV7-6 with TRBJ2-1; a weak D match, TRBD1 (6 bases). Germline V gene sequence: CDR1 SGHVS, CDR2 FNYEAQ. Trimming took 5 bases from V and 3 from J, leaving 14 bases between them. This CDR3 spans 15 amino acids. CDR3 residues: CASSVSGASYNEQFF. CDR3 coding DNA: TGTGCCAGCAGCGTTTCAGGGGCAAGCTACAATGAGCAGTTCTTC.

The gene calls are TRBV14 and TRBJ1-6; TRBD1 is a possible D gene (6 bases). Trimming removed 3 bases from V and 2 bases from J, with 8 bases in between. CDR3 length: 15 residues. Germline V gene data show CDR1 as SGHDN and CDR2 as FVKESK. The chain's CDR3 is CASSQTGPYNSPLHF. DNA of the CDR3: TGTGCCAGCAGCCAGACAGGACCCTATAATTCACCCCTCCACTTT.

The gene calls are TRBV5-1 and TRBJ1-1, with D possibly being TRBD1 (6 bases). This CDR3 region has 14 residues. The V gene's germline CDR1 is SGHRS and CDR2 YFSETQ. V lost 6 bases and J 0 bases, leaving 12 bases between the germline ends. This CDR3 is CASTLGGVNTEAFF. The CDR3 DNA reads TGCGCCAGCACGTTAGGGGGTGTGAACACTGAAGCTTTCTTT.

The J gene is TRBJ2-7, the V gene TRBV27; possible D gene TRBD2, 6 bases. The CDR3 length is 14 residues. The germline CDR1 and CDR2 sequences are MNHEY and SMNVEV (reference sequence). V was shortened by 5 bases and J by 2 bases, with 13 bases between the two germline ends. The CDR3 DNA reads as TGTGCCAGCAGTCCTACAGCGGGCGCCTACGAGCAGTACTTC. Translating it yields CASSPTAGAYEQYF.

The V call is TRBV14, the J call TRBJ2-2; D possibly corresponds to TRBD2 (5 bases). The V end lost 4 bases, the J end lost 3 bases, and 9 bases lay between the germline ends. The CDR3 runs to 14 residues. Per germline, CDR1 SGHDN and CDR2 FVKESK. Here the CDR3 DNA reads TGTGCCAGCAGCCTACGGACTTACACCGGGGAGCTGTTTTTT. Translating it yields CASSLRTYTGELFF.

This sequence joins TRBV11-3 and TRBJ2-1; TRBD2 might be the D (6 bases). The germline V and J ends were trimmed by 5 bases and 3 bases, with 14 bases remaining between them. Germline V gives CDR1 SGHNT, CDR2 YENEEA. This CDR3 has 15 residues. The CDR3 here is CASSLERRVYNEQFF. CDR3 in DNA: TGTGCCAGCAGCCTTGAGCGGAGGGTCTACAATGAGCAGTTCTTC.

A single count supports this clone. The rearrangement links TRBV7-9 to TRBJ1-1, with TRBD1 matching 7 bases. CDR1 SEHNR and CDR2 FQNEAQ come from the germline V gene (reference sequence). This CDR3 spans 13 amino acids. The V segment lost 5 bases and the J segment 3 bases; nucleotides outside the gene matches: 3. CDR3 in amino acids: CASSTTGDTEAFF. The CDR3 coding sequence is TGTGCCAGCAGCACCACAGGGGACACTGAAGCTTTCTTT.

V is TRBV28 and J is TRBJ2-3; TRBD2 matches at 7 bases. Germline V gives CDR1 MDHEN, CDR2 SYDVKM. CDR3 length: 15 amino acids. The J segment lost 4 bases and the V segment lost 3 bases, leaving 7 bases of the junction unmatched. The CDR3 sequence: CASSLSGGWSDTQYF. The CDR3 DNA is TGTGCCAGCAGTTTGTCGGGAGGCTGGTCAGATACGCAGTATTTT.

This chain links TRBV4-1 with TRBJ2-3; 7 bases match TRBD2. Germline V gene sequence: CDR1 MGHRA, CDR2 YSYEKL. V lost 0 bases to trimming and J lost 3 bases; unmatched junction nucleotides: 6. CDR3 length: 16 amino acids. CDR3 sequence (DNA): TGCGCCAGCAGCCAAGATCCGGGACTACGAACAGATACGCAGTATTTT. Encoded protein: CASSQDPGLRTDTQYF.

This clone showed up just once. The rearrangement joins TRBV4-1 to TRBJ1-6; no reliable D call. V lost 1 base, J lost 8 bases, and 6 bases lay in between. The CDR3 totals 13 residues. CDR1 and CDR2 from the germline V gene are MGHRA and YSYEKL. Here the CDR3 reads CASSQGVYSPLHF. CDR3 DNA sequence: TGCGCCAGCAGCCAAGGCGTGTATTCACCCCTCCACTTT.

This chain uses TRBV11-2 with TRBJ2-1; 7 positions agree with TRBD2. This CDR3 has 14 amino acids. J lost 7 bases, V lost 5 bases, and 8 bases had no gene match. Germline-derived CDR1 and CDR2 are SGHAT and FQNNGV. The CDR3 DNA reads as TGTGCCAGCAGCACCTGGGGAGGGGTTAATGAGCAGTTCTTC. Residues: CASSTWGGVNEQFF.

This clone was found a few times. CDR3 nucleotides: TGCGCCAGCAGTGAAGCGGGGCGACCCCAAGAGACCCAGTACTTC. Translating it yields CASSEAGRPQETQYF. The rearrangement links TRBV10-1 to TRBJ2-5; 7 bases match TRBD2. From germline, CDR1 is WNHNN and CDR2 SYGVQD (reference sequence). The junction had 5 bases not matched to a gene; V was cut back by 3 bases and J by 1 base. The CDR3 covers 15 residues.

This clone occurred once. The rearrangement uses TRBV7-8 and TRBJ1-5; D is unresolved. Per the germline V gene, CDR1 is SGHVS and CDR2 is FQNEAQ. The CDR3 has 16 amino acids. Trimming removed 1 base at V and 1 base at J, with 11 bases between. The CDR3 protein is CASSLDSPWSNQPQHF. The CDR3 DNA follows: TGTGCCAGCAGCTTAGATAGCCCTTGGAGCAATCAGCCCCAGCATTTT.

The chain has TRBV12-3 or TRBV12-4 and TRBJ2-1; 8 nucleotides line up with TRBD1. The CDR3 runs to 13 residues. After removal of 6 bases from V and 3 bases from J, the junction contained 1 base not matched to a gene. DNA of the CDR3: TGTGCCAGCAGAGGACAGGGCTACAATGAGCAGTTCTTC. Its protein is CASRGQGYNEQFF.

The chain carries TRBV28 and TRBJ2-3; maybe TRBD2 (6 bases). The CDR3 runs to 15 residues. CDR1 is MDHEN, CDR2 SYDVKM, per germline. V was pared by 5 bases and J by 6 bases, with 18 bases between. The CDR3 DNA is TGTGCCAGCAGTCCCAGACTAGGTCTGTCGGATACGCAGTATTTT. Protein: CASSPRLGLSDTQYF.

V usage is TRBV7-2 and J usage is TRBJ2-7; 7 nucleotides align to TRBD2. The CDR3 is made up of 15 amino acids. Trimming took 2 bases from V and 3 from J; bases not matched to a gene: 7. Germline V lookup: CDR1 SGHTA, CDR2 FQGNSA. This CDR3 reads CASSLWGSGLYEQYF. The CDR3 nucleotides read TGTGCCAGCAGCTTATGGGGTAGCGGGCTCTACGAGCAGTACTTC.

The rearrangement uses TRBV28 and TRBJ1-6, with D unclear. Looked up from germline, CDR1 is MDHEN and CDR2 is SYDVKM. The length of the CDR3 is 14 residues. V was trimmed by 3 bases and J by 4 bases, leaving 7 bases between them. CDR3 amino acids: CASSFRFYNSPLHF. DNA for the CDR3: TGTGCCAGCAGTTTCAGGTTTTATAATTCACCCCTCCACTTT.